The 30 T cell receptor beta chains below were found in one sample sequenced in a study of cytomegalovirus exposure and HLA in healthy donors. Researchers ran the PCR with 60 Vbeta and 13 Jbeta primers. The assay was immunoSEQ multiplex PCR, and TCRdb's table has in-frame clones only and misses some. The sample yields about 130,000 clones, about 74% seen once. Sequenced material: PBMCs. These receptors came from a male donor in good health and CMV-seronegative.

This clone has more than one count but fewer than ten. The V and J genes are TRBV28 and TRBJ2-7, with D possibly being TRBD2 (5 bases). This CDR3 has 12 amino acids. The germline gives CDR1 MDHEN, CDR2 SYDVKM. Trimming took 7 bases from V and 6 from J, leaving 13 bases between them. The CDR3 region is CASNPSGGEQYF. DNA for the CDR3: TGTGCCAGCAACCCAAGCGGCGGCGAGCAGTACTTC.

The chain combines TRBV28 with TRBJ2-7; 7 positions agree with TRBD2. CDR1 is MDHEN, CDR2 SYDVKM, per germline. Unmatched junction bases numbered 5, after V lost 4 bases and J lost 2 bases. CDR3 length: 14 residues. The CDR3 bases are TGTGCCAGCAGTTCCGGACTAGGAACCTACGAGCAGTACTTC. It yields the protein CASSSGLGTYEQYF.

As regards this clone: At one of its ends the junction is not consistent with the germline gene, which may arise from a read error. This specimen includes other DNA sequences encoding the same CDR3. The rearrangement uses TRBV6-1 and TRBJ2-7; 7 bases map to TRBD1. Germline V gene sequence: CDR1 MNHNS, CDR2 SASEGT. The CDR3 length is 11 residues. The CDR3 region has the DNA TGTGCCAGCAGTAGAGGGGGCGAGCAGTATTTC. As protein: CASSRGGEQYF.

This clone was recorded a few times. In nucleotides, the CDR3 is TGCAGCGTTGTGGACAGTTCCTCTAACTATGGCTACACCTTC. Protein: CSVVDSSSNYGYTF. V usage is TRBV29-1 and J usage is TRBJ1-2, with D perhaps matching TRBD1 (6 bases). Per the germline V gene, CDR1 is SQVTM and CDR2 is ANQGSEA. Trimming pared 4 bases from V and 0 bases from J, leaving 12 bases between. This CDR3 is built from 14 residues.

This chain links TRBV6-6 with TRBJ1-5; D is ambiguous. In germline, CDR1 is MNHNY, CDR2 SVGAGI (reference sequence). The ends were cut back, 7 bases at V and 3 bases at J, with 13 bases in the middle. The CDR3 totals 14 residues. The CDR3 coding sequence is TGTGCCAGCACTCTAGGGAGCGACAATCAGCCCCAGCATTTT. Its protein is CASTLGSDNQPQHF.

In its sample, this clone was seen a few times. This chain uses TRBV15 with TRBJ2-1; TRBD2 matches 10 bases. This CDR3 has 15 residues. Germline-derived CDR1 and CDR2 are LNHNV and YYDKDF (reference sequence). With 5 bases clipped from V and 6 bases from J, the junction kept 7 bases outside the gene matches. In DNA form, the CDR3 reads TGTGCCACCAGCTCCAGCGGGAGGGGGGTCAATGAGCAGTTCTTC. This sequence encodes CATSSSGRGVNEQFF.

CDR3 nucleotides: TGTGCCAGCAGAGTGACAGGGGACCACGAGCAGTACTTC. Protein sequence: CASRVTGDHEQYF. This chain connects TRBV2 to TRBJ2-7; 8 bases are shared with TRBD1. The CDR3 sequence is 13 residues long. The V and J ends lost 6 bases and 5 bases, in that order; junction bases with no gene match: 6. CDR1 is SNHLY and CDR2 is FYNNEI in the germline V gene.

The chain links TRBV9 to TRBJ2-5, with TRBD1 matching 7 bases. The CDR3 sequence is 14 residues long. Germline CDR1 and CDR2: SGDLS and YYNGEE. V was clipped by 3 bases and J by 3 bases; unmatched bases: 5. CDR3 residues: CASSDGTAKETQYF. CDR3 DNA sequence: TGTGCCAGCAGCGACGGGACAGCCAAAGAGACCCAGTACTTC.

Written as DNA, the CDR3 is TGTGCCTGGAGTCGGCCTAGCGGGGGAGCCGGGGAGCTGTTTTTT. This sequence encodes CAWSRPSGGAGELFF. The chain combines TRBV30 with TRBJ2-2; TRBD2 agrees at 10 bases. The CDR3 loop spans 15 amino acids. Losses at the gene ends were 2 bases for V and 6 bases for J; bases not matched to a gene: 6. CDR1 and CDR2 (germline): GTSNPN, SVGIG (reference sequence).

This chain links TRBV5-1 with TRBJ2-1; D gene unclear. In germline, CDR1 is SGHRS, CDR2 YFSETQ. CDR3 length: 15 amino acids. V gave up 0 bases and J gave up 2 bases, with 9 bases separating them. For the CDR3, the DNA is TGCGCCAGCAGCTTGGACAGATCAGCCTACAATGAGCAGTTCTTC. Translation: CASSLDRSAYNEQFF.

The rearrangement uses TRBV18 and TRBJ2-5; TRBD1 might be the D (6 bases). This CDR3 has 16 amino acids. Germline CDR1 and CDR2: KGHSH and LQKENI. V was shortened by 3 bases and J by 1 base, with 15 bases between the two germline ends. The DNA of the CDR3 is TGTGCCAGCTCACCTGTAGAATCACAGGGCCAAGAGACCCAGTACTTC. Translation gives CASSPVESQGQETQYF.

This clone appeared a single time. The CDR3 sequence is CASSSRDRMNYGYTF. As DNA, the CDR3 is TGTGCCAGCAGTTCCCGGGACAGGATGAACTATGGCTACACCTTC. The chain employs TRBV2 and TRBJ1-2; 8 bases line up with TRBD1. V was pared by 5 bases and J by 2 bases, with 7 bases of the junction left unmatched. The length of the CDR3 is 15 residues. Germline loops: CDR1 SNHLY, CDR2 FYNNEI. Combining the CDR3 with reference TRBV2 and TRBJ1-2 gives the whole variable domain EPEVTQTPSHQVTQMGQEVILRCVPISNHLYFYWYRQILGQKVEFLVSFYNNEISEKSEIFDDQFSVERPDGSNFTLKIRSTKLEDSAMYFCASSSRDRMNYGYTFGSGTRLTVV.

CDR3 sequence reads: CASRVTGSNTGELFF. The CDR3 DNA follows: TGTGCCAGCAGGGTGACAGGATCCAACACCGGGGAGCTGTTTTTT. The rearrangement uses TRBV28 and TRBJ2-2, with a weak D call TRBD1 (6 bases). The CDR3 loop spans 15 amino acids. Per germline, CDR1 MDHEN and CDR2 SYDVKM. The V gene lost 6 bases and the J gene lost 2 bases, with 13 bases spanning the gap.

The sample holds a few counts of this clone. V usage is TRBV19 and J usage is TRBJ1-1; D unresolved. Germline V gene data show CDR1 as LNHDA and CDR2 as SQIVND (reference sequence). The V and J ends lost 1 base and 7 bases respectively, with 10 bases between them. The length of the CDR3 is 13 residues. The DNA for the CDR3 is TGTGCCAGTAGTATAGCAGGTCTGAGTGAAGCTTTCTTT. Translated: CASSIAGLSEAFF.

This clone has just a few counts. This rearrangement joins TRBV11-2 to TRBJ2-1, with D possibly being TRBD2 (5 bases). The CDR3 is 15 amino acids. The V gene's germline CDR1 is SGHAT and CDR2 FQNNGV. V lost 2 bases and J 7 bases, leaving 15 bases between the germline ends. CDR3 protein: CASSLLALGPNEQFF. CDR3 nucleotide sequence: TGTGCCAGCAGCTTATTAGCGTTAGGGCCGAATGAGCAGTTCTTC.

The J gene is TRBJ2-3, the V gene TRBV5-6, with D perhaps matching TRBD1 (6 bases). V gave up 0 bases and J gave up 5 bases, with 13 bases separating them. The CDR3 is made up of 15 amino acids. Germline-derived CDR1 and CDR2 are SGHDT and YYEEEE. The CDR3 sequence is CASSLGQGRGDTQYF. For the CDR3, the DNA is TGTGCCAGCAGCTTGGGCCAGGGGCGCGGAGATACGCAGTATTTT.

V usage is TRBV6-5 and J usage is TRBJ2-7; D gene ambiguous. The CDR3 spans 13 residues. V shed 5 bases and J shed 3 bases, with 11 bases lying between them. The germline V gene encodes CDR1 MNHEY and CDR2 SVGAGI. CDR3 sequence (DNA): TGTGCCAGCAGTGAACGGTCCAACTACGAGCAGTACTTC. Its protein is CASSERSNYEQYF.

The gene calls are TRBV5-1 and TRBJ2-5; 10 bases map to TRBD2. J gave up 1 base and V 1 base, and 7 bases lay outside the gene matches. Per germline, CDR1 SGHRS and CDR2 YFSETQ. This CDR3 is built from 17 residues. In DNA form, the CDR3 reads TGCGCCAGCAGCTTGTCTCCTAGCGGGAGTACCCAAGAGACCCAGTACTTC. This sequence encodes CASSLSPSGSTQETQYF.

To note about this clone: One end of the junction fails to match germline, which may point to a read error. This same CDR3 is encoded by further DNA sequences in the sample. This rearrangement joins TRBV5-1 to TRBJ1-6; tentatively, D is TRBD1 (5 bases). The CDR3 consists of 17 residues. Looked up from germline, CDR1 is SGHRS and CDR2 is YFSETQ. The CDR3 loop is CASRQAFRGADNSPLHF. For the CDR3, the DNA is TGCGCCAGCCGTCAAGCTTTTAGGGGCGCCGATAATTCACCCCTCCACTTC.

The chain employs TRBV4-3 and TRBJ1-2; 9 bases align to TRBD1. This CDR3 region has 17 residues. Germline assignment: CDR1 LGHNA and CDR2 YSLEER. V trimming: 2 bases; J trimming: 3 bases; junction bases outside the gene matches: 10. CDR3 sequence: CASSQFGGTGNDYGYTF. CDR3 nucleotide sequence: TGCGCCAGCAGCCAATTTGGAGGGACAGGGAACGACTATGGCTACACCTTC.

Regarding this clone: Other DNA variants within this sample encode the same CDR3. CDR3 nucleotide sequence: TGTGCCAGCAGTGGGACAGGCACTGGAAACACCATATATTTT. Its translation is CASSGTGTGNTIYF. The chain carries TRBV6-1 and TRBJ1-3; TRBD1 matches 7 bases. Trimming took 4 bases from V and 2 from J; bases not matched to a gene: 2. Germline CDR1 and CDR2: MNHNS and SASEGT. This CDR3 has 14 residues.

This chain uses TRBV6-5 with TRBJ1-4; D unclear. Germline-derived CDR1 and CDR2 are MNHEY and SVGAGI. Trimming removed 1 base from V and 3 bases from J, with 9 bases in between. The CDR3 is 15 amino acids. The CDR3 reads CASSYYTGANEKLFF. CDR3 DNA sequence: TGTGCCAGCAGTTACTACACGGGTGCTAATGAAAAACTGTTTTTT.

The table lists this clone with a few counts. The genes are TRBV27 and TRBJ2-5; maybe TRBD1 (6 bases). The end of the DNA fits TRBJ2-7 better, so the J call may be wrong. Germline V gives CDR1 MNHEY, CDR2 SMNVEV (reference sequence). This CDR3 comprises 10 residues. The CDR3 bases are TGTGCAGCAGGGGCATACGAGCAGTACTTC. Its translation: CAAGAYEQYF.

J is TRBJ2-7 and V is TRBV27, with 7 positions matching TRBD1. Germline CDR1 and CDR2: MNHEY and SMNVEV (reference sequence). V dropped 3 bases and J dropped 1; count of bases not matched to a gene: 0. This CDR3 is built from 13 residues. The CDR3 protein is CASSFRGSYEQYF. The CDR3 nucleotides are TGTGCCAGCAGTTTCAGGGGGTCCTACGAGCAGTACTTC.

The V call is TRBV29-1, the J call TRBJ2-1, with D maybe TRBD1 (7 bases). Per the germline V gene, CDR1 is SQVTM and CDR2 is ANQGSEA. The CDR3 covers 13 residues. The V end was cut by 7 bases, the J end by 5 bases, with 15 bases between. CDR3 bases: TGCAGCGCCAGGGGGGACCTCGACAATGAGCAGTTCTTC. It specifies CSARGDLDNEQFF.

The genes are TRBV13 and TRBJ1-5, with D uncertain. Germline CDR1 PRHDT, CDR2 FYEKMQ (reference sequence). The ends were cut back, 4 bases at V and 3 bases at J, with 10 bases in the middle. The CDR3 loop spans 14 amino acids. The DNA of the CDR3 is TGTGCCAGCAGCTCTCTGAGGGCCAATCAGCCCCAGCATTTT. This gives the protein CASSSLRANQPQHF.

The rearrangement links TRBV5-4 to TRBJ2-7; D perhaps matches TRBD2 (6 bases). CDR1 is SGHNT and CDR2 is YYREEE in the germline V gene (reference sequence). Trimming pared 10 bases from V and 5 bases from J, leaving 22 bases between. This CDR3 spans 14 amino acids. This CDR3 is CAPPRRGLPNEQYF. In DNA, the CDR3 is TGTGCCCCCCCCCGGAGGGGCCTCCCTAACGAGCAGTACTTC. Variable domain in full (rest from reference TRBV5-4 and TRBJ2-7): ETGVTQSPTHLIKTRGQQVTLRCSSQSGHNTVSWYQQALGQGPQFIFQYYREEENGRGNFPPRFSGLQFPNYSSELNVNALELDDSALYLCAPPRRGLPNEQYFGPGTRLTVT.

Remarks on this clone: Distinct nucleotide sequences in the sample also encode this CDR3. The rearrangement uses TRBV19 and TRBJ2-2; a possible D gene is TRBD1 (6 bases). The CDR3 spans 15 residues. Germline CDR1 reads LNHDA; CDR2 reads SQIVND (reference sequence). V was shortened by 2 bases and J by 2 bases, with 9 bases between the two germline ends. The CDR3 loop is CASSISRGNTGELFF. CDR3 sequence (DNA): TGTGCCAGTAGTATATCCAGGGGAAACACCGGGGAGCTGTTTTTT.

The V gene is TRBV5-1, the J gene TRBJ2-2; 14 nucleotides agree with TRBD2. J lost 6 bases, V lost 4 bases, and 2 bases had no gene match. The CDR3 sequence is 15 residues long. Per the germline V gene, CDR1 is SGHRS and CDR2 is YFSETQ. The chain's CDR3 is CASSPGLAGAGELFF. CDR3 nucleotides: TGCGCCAGCAGCCCGGGACTAGCGGGAGCCGGGGAGCTGTTTTTT.

This clone occurred a few times. This chain joins TRBV4-2 and TRBJ1-3; 9 positions agree with TRBD1. Germline V CDR1 and CDR2: LGHNA, YNFKEQ. V shed 2 bases, J shed 4 bases, and the junction held 9 bases outside the gene matches. This CDR3 comprises 17 residues. The chain's CDR3 is CASSQLRQGVWGNTIYF. The CDR3 coding sequence is TGTGCCAGCAGCCAACTCCGACAGGGGGTATGGGGAAACACCATATATTTT.